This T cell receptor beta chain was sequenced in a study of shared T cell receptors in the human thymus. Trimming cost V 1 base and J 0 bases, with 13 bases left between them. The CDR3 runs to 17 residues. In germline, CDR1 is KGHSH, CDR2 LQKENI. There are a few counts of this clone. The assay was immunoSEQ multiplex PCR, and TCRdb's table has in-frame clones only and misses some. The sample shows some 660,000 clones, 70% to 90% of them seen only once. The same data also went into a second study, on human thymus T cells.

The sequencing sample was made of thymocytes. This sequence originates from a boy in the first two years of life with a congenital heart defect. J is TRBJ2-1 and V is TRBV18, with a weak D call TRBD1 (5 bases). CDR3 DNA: TGTGCCAGCTCACCACTTGAAAGGGGTGGCTCCTACAATGAGCAGTTCTTC. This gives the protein CASSPLERGGSYNEQFF.